This is a list of T cell receptor beta chains from one sample in a study of OX40 agonist ivuxolimab in advanced cancers. Sequencing was performed with immunoSEQ multiplex PCR; in TCRdb, only in-frame clones are kept and a portion is missing. The table has just over 90,000 clones, about 92% seen once. Sequencing used CD4+ or CD8+ T cells sorted from blood, obtained in a trial of the OX40 agonist ivuxolimab. Receptors were obtained from an adult with an advanced solid tumor such as melanoma, head and neck, liver or kidney cancer. The CDR3 runs from the conserved cysteine through the conserved F or W. A D gene is named only where the DNA matches it firmly. Where a row states a size, it is once, few, many or the class of an expanded clone; other rows omit it.

clone size,CDR3 length,D gene,J gene,V gene,CDR3 protein,CDR3 DNA
NA,15,NA,TRBJ1-2,TRBV2,CASSESGLSNYGYTF,TGTGCCAGCAGTGAATCAGGGCTTTCTAACTATGGCTACACCTTC
once,11,TRBD1,TRBJ2-6,TRBV5-8,CASSRTGAVTF,TGTGCCAGCAGCCGGACAGGGGCGGTGACTTTC
NA,13,TRBD2,TRBJ2-3,TRBV7-6,CASSLAGGDTQYF,TGTGCCAGCAGCCTCGCGGGAGGGGATACGCAGTATTTT
NA,15,NA,TRBJ2-1,TRBV14,CASSPDESSYNEQFF,TGTGCCAGCAGCCCGGACGAGAGCTCCTACAATGAGCAGTTCTTC
NA,13,NA,TRBJ1-2,TRBV12-5,CASGLGDFYGYTF,TGTGCTAGTGGTTTGGGGGACTTCTATGGCTACACCTTC
NA,14,NA,TRBJ1-2,TRBV27,CASSLSGGGYGYTF,TGTGCCAGCAGTTTATCAGGGGGAGGTTATGGCTACACCTTC
NA,17,NA,TRBJ1-3,TRBV4-3,CASSQEFVGDFGNTIYF,TGCGCCAGCAGCCAAGAATTTGTTGGGGATTTCGGAAACACCATATATTTT
NA,12,NA,TRBJ1-1,TRBV7-3,CASSFLTVEAFF,TGTGCCAGCAGCTTCTTAACAGTTGAAGCTTTCTTT
NA,14,NA,TRBJ1-4,TRBV15,CATSRGGLNEKLFF,TGTGCCACCAGCAGAGGGGGACTTAATGAAAAACTGTTTTTT
NA,17,TRBD2,TRBJ2-5,TRBV7-9,CASSLRGLAGERETQYF,TGTGCCAGCAGCTTAAGGGGACTAGCGGGAGAAAGAGAGACCCAGTACTTC
NA,18,NA,TRBJ2-3,TRBV9,CASSARSQVLGPTDTQYF,TGTGCCAGCAGCGCCCGATCACAGGTCCTAGGTCCCACAGATACGCAGTATTTT
once,14,NA,TRBJ1-1,TRBV18,CASSPGTMNTEAFF,TGTGCCAGCTCACCCGGCACTATGAACACTGAAGCTTTCTTT
NA,15,NA,TRBJ2-2,TRBV4-1,CASSQEVLNTGELFF,TGCGCCAGCAGCCAAGAGGTTTTAAACACCGGGGAGCTGTTTTTT
NA,12,NA,TRBJ2-7,TRBV5-8,CASSFGSYEQYF,TGTGCCAGCAGCTTCGGCAGCTACGAGCAGTACTTC
NA,13,NA,TRBJ2-5,TRBV27,CASSLRDRETQYF,TGTGCCAGCAGTTTAAGGGACCGAGAGACCCAGTACTTC
once,11,NA,TRBJ1-2,TRBV29-1,CSVADNYGYTF,TGCAGCGTTGCAGACAACTATGGCTACACCTTC
NA,15,NA,TRBJ2-3,TRBV14,CASSPLGGSTDTQYF,TGTGCCAGCAGCCCGCTAGGGGGATCAACAGATACGCAGTATTTT
NA,16,TRBD1,TRBJ1-6,TRBV27,CASSLAGGAINSPLHF,TGTGCCAGCAGTTTGGCAGGGGGTGCCATAAATTCACCCCTCCACTTT
NA,13,TRBD1,TRBJ1-1,TRBV6-5,CASSYGQATEAFF,TGTGCCAGCAGTTACGGACAGGCGACTGAAGCTTTCTTT
NA,16,TRBD1,TRBJ1-5,TRBV6-6,CASSSGTAYSNQPQHF,TGTGCCAGCAGTTCCGGGACAGCTTATAGCAATCAGCCCCAGCATTTT
NA,15,TRBD2,TRBJ2-1,TRBV6-1,CASRILAPSYNEQFF,TGTGCCAGCAGAATACTAGCGCCATCCTACAATGAGCAGTTCTTC
NA,14,NA,TRBJ1-1,TRBV6-5,CASSYSSQNTEAFF,TGTGCCAGCAGTTACTCGAGCCAGAACACTGAAGCTTTCTTT
NA,15,NA,TRBJ2-1,TRBV11-2,CASSQQGKSYNEQFF,TGTGCCAGCAGCCAACAGGGTAAGTCCTACAATGAGCAGTTCTTC
NA,16,TRBD2,TRBJ2-1,TRBV7-9,CASSPKGLAGYNEQFF,TGTGCCAGCAGTCCCAAGGGACTAGCGGGCTACAATGAGCAGTTCTTC
NA,14,NA,TRBJ2-1,TRBV27,CASSLRDFYNEQFF,TGTGCCAGCAGTTTAAGGGACTTTTACAATGAGCAGTTCTTC
NA,17,TRBD1,TRBJ1-2,TRBV11-2,CASSFQTGGISNYGYTF,TGTGCCAGCAGCTTTCAGACAGGGGGAATTTCTAACTATGGCTACACCTTC
once,12,TRBD1,TRBJ1-2,TRBV4-2,CASSTGGYGYTF,TGTGCCAGCAGCACAGGGGGCTATGGCTACACCTTC
NA,13,NA,TRBJ2-7,TRBV29-1,CSAHLLDSYEQYF,TGCAGCGCCCACTTATTAGACTCCTACGAGCAGTACTTC
once,14,NA,TRBJ1-3,TRBV19,CASSPGHSGNTIYF,TGTGCCAGTAGTCCGGGACACTCTGGAAACACCATATATTTT
NA,16,TRBD2,TRBJ2-1,TRBV19,CASSISAGGGFNEQFF,TGTGCCAGTAGTATATCGGCGGGAGGAGGTTTCAATGAGCAGTTCTTC
NA,15,TRBD2,TRBJ2-7,TRBV7-2,CASSLEVAGGLEQYF,TGTGCCAGCAGCTTAGAGGTAGCGGGGGGGCTTGAGCAGTACTTC
NA,16,TRBD2,TRBJ2-1,TRBV11-3,CASSLWQGGVNNEQFF,TGTGCCAGCAGCTTATGGCAGGGAGGGGTAAACAATGAGCAGTTCTTC
NA,15,NA,TRBJ1-4,TRBV6-4,CASTHREPFMVKLFF,TGTGCCAGCACTCACCGGGAACCCTTTATGGTAAAACTGTTTTTT
NA,15,TRBD1,TRBJ1-2,TRBV15,CATSRVRTGDYGYTF,TGTGCCACCAGCAGAGTGCGGACAGGGGACTATGGCTACACCTTC
NA,14,NA,TRBJ2-7,TRBV2,CASRIDGQFYEQYF,TGTGCCAGCAGGATCGACGGACAGTTTTACGAGCAGTACTTC
NA,13,NA,TRBJ1-1,TRBV9,CASSGYMNTEAFF,TGTGCCAGCAGCGGGTACATGAACACTGAAGCTTTCTTT
NA,13,NA,TRBJ1-1,TRBV9,CASSVDVNTEAFF,TGTGCCAGCAGCGTAGACGTGAACACTGAAGCTTTCTTT
NA,14,NA,TRBJ2-7,TRBV5-1,CASSLAGGTYEQYF,TGCGCCAGCAGCTTGGCCGGGGGTACTTACGAGCAGTACTTC